These T cell receptor beta chains were read from a single sample in a study of T-cell reconstitution after alpha-beta-depleted transplantation in children. MiXCR, applied by TCRdb to the PCR reads, yields one record per CDR3 protein. The sample lists a few hundred thousand distinct CDR3 sequences; 25% to 30% were seen once. Sequenced here: PBMCs, sampled before TCRalphabeta/CD19-depleted stem cell transplant. Receptor source: a boy under two years old with Wiskott-Aldrich syndrome, due to receive a stem cell transplant. The CDR3 runs from the conserved cysteine through the conserved F or W. D genes are given only for firm matches. A clone size is listed for some rows: how often the clone was seen (once, few, many), or a class if it is expanded.

v_gene	abundance	j_gene	d_gene	len	CDR3aa	CDR3nt
TRBV5-1	few	TRBJ2-3	TRBD2	15	CASYTGGLTTDTQYF	TGCGCCAGCTATACGGGAGGCCTTACCACAGATACGCAGTATTTT
TRBV5-1	-	TRBJ2-7	-	12	CASSLGGVEQYF	TGCGCCAGCAGCTTGGGAGGGGTCGAGCAGTACTTC
TRBV29-1	few	TRBJ2-1	-	13	CSVLSKSRNEQFF	TGCAGCGTATTATCCAAGAGCAGGAATGAGCAGTTCTTC
TRBV25-1	few	TRBJ1-1	-	15	CASSESPETNTEAFF	TGTGCCAGCAGTGAATCTCCAGAGACTAACACTGAAGCTTTCTTT
TRBV5-1	-	TRBJ2-1	TRBD2	20	CASSFRATRLAGGLGNEQFF	TGCGCCAGCAGCTTCAGGGCAACTCGATTAGCGGGAGGGCTCGGCAATGAGCAGTTCTTC
TRBV3-1	few	TRBJ2-7	-	14	CASSQDPSGYEQYF	TGTGCCAGCAGCCAAGATCCGTCAGGGTACGAGCAGTACTTC
TRBV5-1	many	TRBJ2-1	-	11	CASSLNNEQFF	TGCGCCAGCAGCTTGAACAATGAGCAGTTCTTC
TRBV7-9	-	TRBJ1-1	-	15	CASSPRGLQNTEAFF	TGTGCCAGCAGCCCAAGAGGACTCCAGAACACTGAAGCTTTCTTT
TRBV12-3/TRBV12-4	few	TRBJ2-3	-	12	CASRGRADTQYF	TGTGCCAGCCGTGGTAGGGCAGATACGCAGTATTTT
TRBV6-1	-	TRBJ2-5	TRBD1	13	CASREGGRETQYF	TGTGCCAGCCGGGAAGGGGGCCGGGAGACCCAGTACTTC
TRBV20-1	few	TRBJ2-3	-	14	CSAFYEGNTDTQYF	TGCAGTGCTTTCTACGAGGGGAACACAGATACGCAGTATTTT
TRBV12-3/TRBV12-4	-	TRBJ2-1	-	15	CASSFKRTSYNEQFF	TGTGCCAGCAGTTTCAAGCGGACCTCCTACAATGAGCAGTTCTTC
TRBV5-1	-	TRBJ2-1	TRBD2	14	CASSSAGRGNEQFF	TGCGCCAGCAGCTCAGCGGGACGGGGCAATGAGCAGTTCTTC
TRBV6-6	-	TRBJ2-2	-	12	CASRAGPGELFF	TGTGCCAGCCGAGCGGGCCCCGGGGAGCTGTTTTTT
TRBV12-3/TRBV12-4	-	TRBJ1-1	-	15	CASSLRTNRNTEAFF	TGTGCCAGCAGTTTAAGGACTAACAGGAACACTGAAGCTTTCTTT
TRBV2	-	TRBJ2-7	-	14	CASRDPGGHYEQYF	TGTGCCAGCAGGGATCCGGGTGGGCACTACGAGCAGTACTTC
TRBV12-3/TRBV12-4	-	TRBJ2-2	-	16	CASSPRQVRNTGELFF	TGTGCCAGCAGTCCAAGACAGGTTAGGAACACCGGGGAGCTGTTTTTT
TRBV20-1	-	TRBJ2-7	TRBD1	14	CSAPPDRDSYEQYF	TGCAGTGCTCCCCCGGACAGGGACTCCTACGAGCAGTACTTC
TRBV19	few	TRBJ1-5	-	13	CASSDRGAGPQHF	TGTGCCAGTAGTGATCGGGGAGCAGGGCCCCAGCATTTT
TRBV19	-	TRBJ1-2	-	15	CASSATRLLAYGYTF	TGTGCCAGTAGTGCGACACGTTTATTGGCTTATGGCTACACCTTC
TRBV5-1	-	TRBJ2-7	-	14	CASSLRVDGYEQYF	TGCGCCAGCAGCTTGAGGGTGGACGGCTACGAGCAGTACTTC
TRBV5-1	-	TRBJ2-1	TRBD2	12	CASSLQAGNQFF	TGCGCCAGCAGCTTGCAAGCGGGGAATCAATTCTTC
TRBV20-1	few	TRBJ2-7	TRBD1	14	CSASPGGDSYEQYF	TGCAGTGCTAGTCCAGGGGGCGACTCCTACGAGCAGTACTTC
TRBV20-1	-	TRBJ2-3	TRBD2	14	CSAAGTSDTDTQYF	TGCAGTGCGGCCGGGACTAGCGACACAGATACGCAGTATTTT
TRBV28	-	TRBJ1-2	-	13	CASRPFGDYGYTF	TGTGCCAGCAGGCCTTTCGGGGACTATGGCTACACCTTC
TRBV5-1	-	TRBJ2-3	-	15	CASSLEGNWGDTQYF	TGCGCCAGCAGCTTGGAGGGAAATTGGGGAGATACGCAGTATTTT
TRBV29-1	many	TRBJ2-2	-	13	CSVGSGDGGELFF	TGCAGCGTTGGCTCTGGGGACGGCGGGGAGCTGTTTTTT
TRBV5-1	-	TRBJ1-4	-	16	CASSLPSAAGSEKLFF	TGCGCCAGCAGCTTGCCCTCGGCGGCCGGGAGTGAAAAACTGTTTTTT
TRBV10-3	few	TRBJ2-7	TRBD2	15	CAISEPSGSLNEQYF	TGTGCCATCAGTGAACCTAGCGGGAGTCTAAACGAGCAGTACTTC
TRBV6-5	few	TRBJ2-7	-	15	CASSYSWRASYEQYF	TGTGCCAGCAGTTACTCCTGGCGGGCCTCCTACGAGCAGTACTTC
TRBV4-2	-	TRBJ2-7	TRBD1	15	CASSQDWDRVGEQYF	TGTGCCAGCAGCCAAGATTGGGACAGGGTGGGCGAGCAGTACTTC
TRBV9	-	TRBJ2-1	TRBD2	16	CASSVVASGRMGEQFF	TGTGCCAGCAGCGTAGTGGCTAGCGGGAGAATGGGTGAGCAGTTCTTC
TRBV5-1	-	TRBJ2-2	-	15	CASSLKAPWTGELFF	TGCGCCAGCAGCTTAAAGGCGCCGTGGACCGGGGAGCTGTTTTTT
TRBV5-1	-	TRBJ2-1	-	14	CASSRDKAYNEQFF	TGCGCCAGCAGCCGGGATAAGGCCTACAATGAGCAGTTCTTC
TRBV20-1	-	TRBJ1-1	-	13	CSASSLLGTEAFF	TGCAGTGCTAGTAGCCTCCTGGGAACTGAAGCTTTCTTT
TRBV29-1	few	TRBJ2-1	TRBD2	14	CSGGTSGRAHEQFF	TGCAGCGGCGGGACTAGCGGGAGGGCCCATGAGCAGTTCTTC
TRBV20-1	-	TRBJ2-1	TRBD1	14	CSARRTGVYNEQFF	TGCAGTGCTAGGAGGACAGGGGTGTACAATGAGCAGTTCTTC
TRBV12-3/TRBV12-4	-	TRBJ2-1	-	14	CASSWGANYNEQFF	TGTGCCAGCAGTTGGGGGGCAAACTACAATGAGCAGTTCTTC
TRBV7-9	once	TRBJ2-1	-	15	CASSIMGLLNNEQFF	TGTGCCAGCAGCATTATGGGACTGCTAAACAATGAGCAGTTCTTC
TRBV27	-	TRBJ2-3	-	16	CASSLWVGASTDTQYF	TGTGCCAGCAGCCTTTGGGTGGGAGCTAGCACAGATACGCAGTATTTT
TRBV7-3	-	TRBJ2-1	-	16	CASSLNAARSGGEQFF	TGTGCCAGCAGCTTAAATGCGGCTCGCTCAGGCGGTGAGCAGTTCTTC
TRBV20-1	few	TRBJ2-3	TRBD2	14	CSASIAGGTDTQYF	TGCAGTGCTAGTATAGCGGGAGGCACAGATACGCAGTATTTT
TRBV5-1	-	TRBJ1-6	-	13	CARETVRYSPLHF	TGCGCCAGAGAGACGGTCCGATACTCACCCCTCCACTTT
TRBV20-1	-	TRBJ2-5	-	13	CSAGGGVEETQYF	TGCAGTGCTGGGGGTGGAGTTGAGGAGACCCAGTACTTC
TRBV6-5	few	TRBJ1-2	-	15	CASSYSWGGHYGYTF	TGTGCCAGCAGTTACTCGTGGGGAGGTCACTATGGCTACACCTTC
TRBV11-2	few	TRBJ2-1	TRBD2	16	CASSFRGPSGRGEGFF	TGTGCCAGCAGCTTTAGGGGCCCTAGCGGGAGGGGAGAGGGGTTCTTC
TRBV20-1	-	TRBJ2-7	TRBD1	15	CSAKGPRQGGNEQYF	TGCAGTGCTAAGGGCCCGCGACAGGGCGGCAACGAGCAGTACTTC
TRBV5-1	-	TRBJ1-5	-	13	CASRGGLDQPQHF	TGCGCCAGCAGAGGGGGTTTAGATCAGCCCCAGCATTTT
TRBV29-1	-	TRBJ2-1	-	14	CSYTPQGTYNEQFF	TGCAGCTACACGCCCCAAGGGACCTACAATGAGCAGTTCTTC
TRBV7-8	few	TRBJ1-1	-	14	CASSWLGGDTEAFF	TGTGCCAGCAGCTGGTTAGGAGGGGACACTGAAGCTTTCTTT
TRBV6-1	-	TRBJ1-6	TRBD1	15	CASSEYTGEDSPLHF	TGTGCCAGCAGTGAATACACAGGGGAAGATTCACCCCTCCACTTT
TRBV20-1	few	TRBJ2-5	-	13	CSAAGGVRETQYF	TGCAGTGCTGCTGGGGGAGTAAGGGAGACCCAGTACTTC
TRBV28	-	TRBJ1-5	-	13	CASAAGYNQPQHF	TGTGCCAGCGCGGCGGGGTACAATCAGCCCCAGCATTTT